Presented here are 27 T cell receptor beta chains from one specimen sequenced in a study of T cell responses to AZD1222 COVID-19 vaccine. Repertoires were generated with immunoSEQ multiplex PCR, while TCRdb's copy carries only in-frame clones and drops some. The sample contains about 150,000 clones, 90% of which appear only once. The sample consisted of peripheral blood, taken on day 0 of AZD1222 vaccination. The receptors stem from an adult in good health.

The rearrangement joins TRBV4-2 to TRBJ2-7; either TRBD1 or TRBD2 may fit D (6 bases each). V was trimmed by 3 bases and J by 2 bases, leaving 14 bases between them. The CDR3 length is 15 residues. CDR1 is LGHNA and CDR2 is YNFKEQ in the germline V gene. The CDR3 here is CASSHGVEGAYEQYF. In nucleotides, the CDR3 is TGTGCCAGCAGCCATGGGGTGGAGGGGGCCTACGAGCAGTACTTC.

The chain is built from TRBV24-1 and TRBJ2-6; 9 positions agree with TRBD1. This CDR3 spans 18 amino acids. V dropped 2 bases and J dropped 0; count of bases not matched to a gene: 4. Germline V lookup: CDR1 KGHDR, CDR2 SFDVKD. CDR3: CATSDSGQGYSGANVLTF. CDR3 nucleotide sequence: TGTGCCACCAGTGATTCGGGACAGGGTTACTCTGGGGCCAACGTCCTGACTTTC.

This sequence joins TRBV5-1 and TRBJ2-1; D uncertain. Trimming cost V 2 bases and J 6 bases, with 0 bases left between them. Germline loops: CDR1 SGHRS, CDR2 YFSETQ. There are 10 residues in the CDR3. CDR3 coding DNA: TGCGCCAGCAGCTTCAATGAGCAGTTCTTC. As protein: CASSFNEQFF.

The chain recombines TRBV5-4 with TRBJ2-5, with 8 bases identical to TRBD1. V trimming: 2 bases; J trimming: 5 bases; junction bases outside the gene matches: 11. Germline CDR1 reads SGHNT; CDR2 reads YYREEE (reference sequence). CDR3 size: 16 residues. The CDR3 bases are TGTGCCAGCAGCTTTGAACAGGGGGGTTTAGGTGAGACCCAGTACTTC. Translating it yields CASSFEQGGLGETQYF. The whole variable domain, remainder taken from reference TRBV5-4 and TRBJ2-5, is ETGVTQSPTHLIKTRGQQVTLRCSSQSGHNTVSWYQQALGQGPQFIFQYYREEENGRGNFPPRFSGLQFPNYSSELNVNALELDDSALYLCASSFEQGGLGETQYFGPGTRLLVL.

The CDR3 here is CASSLWGLDTIYF. The CDR3 region has the DNA TGCGCCAGCAGCCTCTGGGGGTTGGACACCATATATTTT. This chain joins TRBV5-1 and TRBJ1-3; TRBD1 might be the D (5 bases). The CDR3 sequence is 13 residues long. V gave up 4 bases and J gave up 8 bases, with 13 bases separating them. Germline CDR1 reads SGHRS; CDR2 reads YFSETQ. The full variable domain, rest sourced from reference TRBV5-1 and TRBJ1-3, is KAGVTQTPRYLIKTRGQQVTLSCSPISGHRSVSWYQQTPGQGLQFLFEYFSETQRNKGNFPGRFSGRQFSNSRSEMNVSTLELGDSALYLCASSLWGLDTIYFGEGSWLTVV.

J is TRBJ2-1 and V is TRBV7-8, with 8 nucleotides matching TRBD2. Germline V gene sequence: CDR1 SGHVS, CDR2 FQNEAQ. CDR3 size: 14 residues. V shed 3 bases and J 8 bases; nucleotides not matched to a gene: 6. CDR3 DNA sequence: TGTGCCAGCAGCTTCCGGGGGGGGTTGGATGAGCAGTTCTTC. Translating it yields CASSFRGGLDEQFF.

This clone was detected only once. This rearrangement joins TRBV4-2 to TRBJ1-2; D is possibly TRBD1 (6 bases). CDR3 length equals 15 residues. Trimming stripped 0 bases from V and 8 bases from J, with 16 bases between. CDR1 and CDR2 from the germline V gene are LGHNA and YNFKEQ. Here the CDR3 DNA reads TGTGCCAGCAGCCAAGATCAAGGGGGGCGTTGGGGCTACACCTTC. Its translation: CASSQDQGGRWGYTF.

J is TRBJ2-3 and V is TRBV7-8, with 11 nucleotides matching TRBD2. The CDR3 extends over 18 amino acids. The J segment lost 2 bases and the V segment lost 1 base, leaving 8 bases of the junction unmatched. The germline CDR1 and CDR2 sequences are SGHVS and FQNEAQ. The CDR3 loop reads CASSLGLLAGGLTDTQYF. The CDR3 bases are TGTGCCAGCAGCTTAGGGCTCCTAGCGGGGGGCCTCACAGATACGCAGTATTTT.

This chain links TRBV5-4 with TRBJ1-6; the match to TRBD1 covers 7 bases. CDR1 is SGHNT, CDR2 YYREEE, per germline (reference sequence). J was trimmed by 9 bases and V by 4 bases; bases with no gene match: 10. The length of the CDR3 is 15 residues. This CDR3 is CASSPEQGIRSPLHF. The CDR3 DNA sequence: TGTGCCAGCAGCCCAGAACAGGGGATTCGTTCACCCCTCCACTTT.

The chain links TRBV6-2 or TRBV6-3 to TRBJ2-2; no clear D gene. The CDR3 runs to 15 residues. The germline gives CDR1 MNHEY, CDR2 SVGEGT. Trimming cost V 5 bases and J 6 bases, with 16 bases left between them. The CDR3 region is CASSLSRIGAGELFF. CDR3 coding DNA: TGTGCCAGCAGTCTCTCGAGGATTGGCGCCGGGGAGCTGTTTTTT.

This clone occurred a few times. The V call is TRBV6-2 or TRBV6-3, the J call TRBJ1-1; 7 bases line up with TRBD1. This CDR3 comprises 17 residues. In germline, CDR1 is MNHEY, CDR2 SVGEGT. V shed 2 bases and J 2 bases; nucleotides not matched to a gene: 11. CDR3 sequence (DNA): TGTGCCAGCAGTTACAACCATTTGACAGGGTTCAACACTGAAGCTTTCTTT. It specifies CASSYNHLTGFNTEAFF.

CDR3 in amino acids: CASSLEGLAGGSGYTF. As DNA, the CDR3 is TGTGCCAGCAGCTTAGAGGGTTTGGCAGGGGGCTCTGGCTACACCTTC. V is TRBV7-9 and J is TRBJ1-2, with 8 bases fitting TRBD1. Looked up from germline, CDR1 is SEHNR and CDR2 is FQNEAQ (reference sequence). V lost 1 base, J lost 7 bases, and 11 bases stayed unmatched. CDR3 length: 16 amino acids.

The J gene is TRBJ2-2, the V gene TRBV19; D gene ambiguous. Trimming took 7 bases from V and 0 from J, leaving 6 bases between them. This CDR3 contains 13 residues. Germline CDR1 and CDR2: LNHDA and SQIVND (reference sequence). The CDR3 protein is CASTPSNTGELFF. CDR3 DNA: TGTGCCAGTACCCCATCGAACACCGGGGAGCTGTTTTTT.

This clone was recorded a few times. The rearrangement joins TRBV2 to TRBJ1-3, with D unresolved. The CDR3 is made up of 14 amino acids. The V gene's germline CDR1 is SNHLY and CDR2 FYNNEI. The ends were cut back, 2 bases at V and 4 bases at J, with 9 bases in the middle. DNA for the CDR3: TGTGCCAGCAGTGAACCGCTCTCCGGAAACACCATATATTTT. Translated, it gives CASSEPLSGNTIYF.

The chain recombines TRBV7-3 with TRBJ2-2; D unresolved. The V end was cut by 5 bases, the J end by 1 base, with 8 bases between. Germline CDR1 and CDR2: SGHTA and FQGTGA. The CDR3 length is 14 residues. Written as DNA, the CDR3 is TGTGCCAGCAGCCCCTCACTGAACACCGGGGAGCTGTTTTTT. This encodes CASSPSLNTGELFF.

This chain joins TRBV9 and TRBJ1-2, with 7 bases aligning to TRBD1. The CDR3 is 13 amino acids. Germline V gene sequence: CDR1 SGDLS, CDR2 YYNGEE. V shed 2 bases and J 2 bases; nucleotides not matched to a gene: 0. CDR3 in DNA: TGTGCCAGCAGCGTGGACAGGAACTATGGCTACACCTTC. Translating gives CASSVDRNYGYTF.

V usage is TRBV7-2 and J usage is TRBJ2-3; TRBD1 might be the D (6 bases). CDR3 length: 16 residues. Germline loops: CDR1 SGHTA, CDR2 FQGNSA. V was trimmed by 1 base and J by 4 bases, leaving 15 bases between them. CDR3 sequence (DNA): TGTGCCAGCAGCTTAGTTCTGGGGGCCAGTTCAGATACGCAGTATTTT. This sequence encodes CASSLVLGASSDTQYF.

The chain combines TRBV4-3 with TRBJ1-3, with D unresolved. Deletions cut 1 base from V and 4 bases from J, with 11 bases between. The CDR3 extends over 15 amino acids. CDR1 and CDR2 (germline): LGHNA, YSLEER. Here the CDR3 DNA reads TGCGCCAGCAGCCAAGTTGGCTCTGGGGGAAACACCATATATTTT. Translated, it gives CASSQVGSGGNTIYF.

The chain uses TRBV5-6 and TRBJ2-7; D not certain. Trimming took off 1 base at V and 1 base at J, with 12 bases between the two ends. Germline lookup yields CDR1 SGHDT and CDR2 YYEEEE. The CDR3 sequence is 15 residues long. The CDR3 here is CASSLRLGSSYEQYF. CDR3 bases: TGTGCCAGCAGCTTGCGGCTGGGCAGTTCCTACGAGCAGTACTTC.

The chain employs TRBV9 and TRBJ2-3; D is uncertain. CDR3 size: 16 residues. The germline V gene has CDR1 SGDLS and CDR2 YYNGEE. V was shortened by 0 bases and J by 1 base, with 12 bases between the two germline ends. Written as DNA, the CDR3 is TGTGCCAGCAGCGTAGTGGGTGATCTCCGCACAGATACGCAGTATTTT. Translating it yields CASSVVGDLRTDTQYF.

The chain couples TRBV6-1 to TRBJ1-1; 10 nucleotides align to TRBD1. The CDR3 contains 14 residues. Germline V gene lookup returns CDR1 MNHNS and CDR2 SASEGT. J gave up 3 bases and V 6 bases, and 4 bases lay outside the gene matches. Here the CDR3 DNA reads TGTGCCAGCAGAATGGACAGGGGGGACACTGAAGCTTTCTTT. Its translation: CASRMDRGDTEAFF.

The chain couples TRBV7-2 to TRBJ1-2; 8 bases line up with TRBD1. J gave up 8 bases and V 5 bases, and 10 bases lay outside the gene matches. Germline CDR1 SGHTA, CDR2 FQGNSA. This CDR3 spans 14 amino acids. The CDR3 DNA is TGTGCCAGCAGCCCGGACAGGGCTGTAGGCGGCTACACCTTC. Translating gives CASSPDRAVGGYTF.

The V call is TRBV2, the J call TRBJ2-2, with TRBD2 identical over 8 bases. Germline trimming cut 6 bases from V and 0 bases from J; bases unmatched to any gene: 0. The CDR3 is 14 residues long. Germline V lookup: CDR1 SNHLY, CDR2 FYNNEI. CDR3 DNA sequence: TGTGCCAGCAGGCGGGGGGCGAACACCGGGGAGCTGTTTTTT. Residues: CASRRGANTGELFF.

The chain uses TRBV7-9 and TRBJ1-5, with D perhaps matching TRBD1 (5 bases). Deletions cut 1 base from V and 6 bases from J, with 16 bases between. The germline V gene has CDR1 SEHNR and CDR2 FQNEAQ (reference sequence). This CDR3 is 16 amino acids long. The CDR3 is CASSLESGRGSQPQHF. CDR3 coding DNA: TGTGCCAGCAGCTTAGAGTCAGGGCGAGGGAGTCAGCCCCAGCATTTT.

The CDR3 coding sequence is TGTGCCAGCAGCCAGGCTACAGGGGGTCCCCACGAGCAGTACTTC. Protein sequence: CASSQATGGPHEQYF. This chain uses TRBV3-1 (or the pseudogene TRBV3-2) with TRBJ2-7; 8 bases are shared with TRBD1. V shed 3 bases, J shed 5 bases, and the junction held 9 bases outside the gene matches. The germline V gene encodes CDR1 LGHDT and CDR2 YNNKEL (reference sequence). The CDR3 loop spans 15 amino acids.

The chain is built from TRBV27 and TRBJ2-7, with D unresolved. Trimming took off 4 bases at V and 4 bases at J, with 14 bases between the two ends. The CDR3 contains 14 residues. In germline, CDR1 is MNHEY, CDR2 SMNVEV (reference sequence). The DNA of the CDR3 is TGTGCCAGCAGTTGGCAGGACGGCGGATACGAGCAGTACTTC. Translated, it gives CASSWQDGGYEQYF.

This clone has more than one count but fewer than ten. The V and J genes are TRBV7-2 and TRBJ2-3; 10 positions match TRBD1. V lost 2 bases and J lost 4; bases outside the gene matches: 6. The CDR3 loop spans 16 amino acids. Germline values: CDR1 SGHTA, CDR2 FQGNSA. In DNA form, the CDR3 reads TGTGCCAGCAGCTTAAGGCGACAGGGGGCCGCAGATACGCAGTATTTT. Amino acid sequence: CASSLRRQGAADTQYF.